The rows below give T cell receptor beta chains drawn from one sample of a study of blood T cells in healthy people across ages. Each CDR3 protein is one row after TCRdb ran MiXCR on the 5' RACE reads. The table records 1.5 million to 2 million distinct CDR3 sequences, around half of them present only once. Sequenced material: blood. Source of these receptors: a woman in her thirties or forties in good health. Both conserved end residues are part of each CDR3. Each record gives: D gene, V gene, clone size, CDR3 length, J gene, CDR3 DNA, CDR3 protein. The D gene is left open where the match is weak. Some rows mark clone size as missing; the rest say once, few, many or name a class of expanded clone.

d_call: NA
v_call: TRBV7-2
clone_size: NA
cdr3_length: 14
j_call: TRBJ2-3
cdr3_nt: TGTGCCAGCAGCTTAACACAGAGCACAGATACGCAGTATTTT
cdr3_aa: CASSLTQSTDTQYF

d_call: NA
v_call: TRBV12-3/TRBV12-4
clone_size: NA
cdr3_length: 16
j_call: TRBJ2-3
cdr3_nt: TGTGCCAGCAGTCCCCTGGCGGGGTTGCGGACAGATACGCAGTATTTT
cdr3_aa: CASSPLAGLRTDTQYF

d_call: TRBD1
v_call: TRBV25-1
clone_size: few
cdr3_length: 16
j_call: TRBJ1-2
cdr3_nt: TGTGCCAGCAGTGAATATCTTTCGGGGACAGCGGCTGGCTACACCTTC
cdr3_aa: CASSEYLSGTAAGYTF

d_call: NA
v_call: TRBV5-1
clone_size: NA
cdr3_length: 12
j_call: TRBJ2-7
cdr3_nt: TGCGCCAGCAGCTTTTCACAAGGGGAGCAGTACTTC
cdr3_aa: CASSFSQGEQYF

d_call: NA
v_call: TRBV10-3
clone_size: few
cdr3_length: 13
j_call: TRBJ2-7
cdr3_nt: TGTGCCATCAGCCCCCGAGCCGCCTACGAGCAGTACTTC
cdr3_aa: CAISPRAAYEQYF

d_call: NA
v_call: TRBV5-4
clone_size: NA
cdr3_length: 15
j_call: TRBJ2-1
cdr3_nt: TGTGCCAGCAGCTTGCCAGGGGACGGGTGGAATGAGCAGTTCTTC
cdr3_aa: CASSLPGDGWNEQFF

d_call: TRBD2
v_call: TRBV6-5
clone_size: NA
cdr3_length: 16
j_call: TRBJ2-7
cdr3_nt: TGTGCCAGCAGGTGGGGGACTAGCGGGATGAGCTACGAGCAGTACTTC
cdr3_aa: CASRWGTSGMSYEQYF

d_call: TRBD2
v_call: TRBV20-1
clone_size: NA
cdr3_length: 14
j_call: TRBJ2-5
cdr3_nt: TGCAGTGCTAGAACCGGGACTAGCGGAGAGACCCAGTACTTC
cdr3_aa: CSARTGTSGETQYF

d_call: NA
v_call: TRBV4-3
clone_size: NA
cdr3_length: 13
j_call: TRBJ1-5
cdr3_nt: TGCGCCAGCAGCCAAGACCAGAAACAGCCCCAGCATTTT
cdr3_aa: CASSQDQKQPQHF

d_call: NA
v_call: TRBV7-9
clone_size: once
cdr3_length: 11
j_call: TRBJ2-5
cdr3_nt: TGTGCGGAGGGGTGGCAAGAGACCCAGTACTTC
cdr3_aa: CAEGWQETQYF

d_call: NA
v_call: TRBV18
clone_size: NA
cdr3_length: 15
j_call: TRBJ2-5
cdr3_nt: TGTGCCAGCTCACCAAGGCTGATATCAGAAGAGACCCAGTACTTC
cdr3_aa: CASSPRLISEETQYF

d_call: TRBD2
v_call: TRBV12-3/TRBV12-4
clone_size: few
cdr3_length: 14
j_call: TRBJ2-3
cdr3_nt: TGTGCCAGCAGTAAGGGGACTAGCGGGGGTTTGTCGTATTTT
cdr3_aa: CASSKGTSGGLSYF

d_call: TRBD1
v_call: TRBV5-1
clone_size: NA
cdr3_length: 16
j_call: TRBJ1-1
cdr3_nt: TGCGCCAGCAGCTTGGTGACAGGGAGGGATGGCACTGAAGCTTTCTTT
cdr3_aa: CASSLVTGRDGTEAFF

d_call: NA
v_call: TRBV6-6
clone_size: NA
cdr3_length: 11
j_call: TRBJ1-3
cdr3_nt: TGTGCCAGCACCGAGCGAAACACCATATATTTT
cdr3_aa: CASTERNTIYF

d_call: TRBD2
v_call: TRBV7-9
clone_size: NA
cdr3_length: 18
j_call: TRBJ2-5
cdr3_nt: TGTGCCAGCAGCTTCGTCTCCTCTAGCGGCGCGTACCAAGAGACCCAGTACTTC
cdr3_aa: CASSFVSSSGAYQETQYF

d_call: TRBD2
v_call: TRBV20-1
clone_size: few
cdr3_length: 17
j_call: TRBJ2-5
cdr3_nt: TGCAGTGCTATGGGTGGCAGTGTCGGGGGGTACCAAGAGACCCAGTACTTC
cdr3_aa: CSAMGGSVGGYQETQYF

d_call: TRBD1
v_call: TRBV20-1
clone_size: NA
cdr3_length: 15
j_call: TRBJ2-5
cdr3_nt: TGCAGTGCTAGGCCGGGACAGGGGGCGAAAGAGACCCAGTACTTC
cdr3_aa: CSARPGQGAKETQYF

d_call: TRBD2
v_call: TRBV10-3
clone_size: NA
cdr3_length: 13
j_call: TRBJ2-7
cdr3_nt: TGTGCCATCATGAAGCGGGGGGGCCATGAGCAGTACTTC
cdr3_aa: CAIMKRGGHEQYF

d_call: TRBD2
v_call: TRBV18
clone_size: NA
cdr3_length: 17
j_call: TRBJ2-3
cdr3_nt: TGTGCCAGCTCACCAGGAGTGGCGGGGGGGCTGGCAGATACGCAGTATTTT
cdr3_aa: CASSPGVAGGLADTQYF

d_call: TRBD1
v_call: TRBV5-1
clone_size: few
cdr3_length: 14
j_call: TRBJ1-2
cdr3_nt: TGCGCCAGCAGCCCGGGACAGGGTTTTGCGGGCTACACCTTC
cdr3_aa: CASSPGQGFAGYTF

d_call: NA
v_call: TRBV28
clone_size: NA
cdr3_length: 15
j_call: TRBJ1-1
cdr3_nt: TGTGCCAGCCAAGAGGCCGACACCCCGAACACTGAAGCTTTCTTT
cdr3_aa: CASQEADTPNTEAFF

d_call: NA
v_call: TRBV5-5
clone_size: NA
cdr3_length: 17
j_call: TRBJ1-6
cdr3_nt: TGTGCCAGCAGCGTCCCGACGGGGAGCTCCTATAATTCACCCCTCCACTTT
cdr3_aa: CASSVPTGSSYNSPLHF

d_call: NA
v_call: TRBV5-1
clone_size: NA
cdr3_length: 15
j_call: TRBJ2-5
cdr3_nt: TGCGCCAGCAGACGAACAGGACAGACCCAAGAGACCCAGTACTTC
cdr3_aa: CASRRTGQTQETQYF

d_call: NA
v_call: TRBV7-9
clone_size: NA
cdr3_length: 14
j_call: TRBJ2-7
cdr3_nt: TGTGCCAGCAGCTTAGCGCCGGTGAACTACGAGCAGTACTTC
cdr3_aa: CASSLAPVNYEQYF

d_call: NA
v_call: TRBV11-2
clone_size: NA
cdr3_length: 20
j_call: TRBJ1-2
cdr3_nt: TGTGCCAGCAGCTTAGATCGTGCTTTCGGGACCTGGGCAGGTTACTATGGCTACACCTTC
cdr3_aa: CASSLDRAFGTWAGYYGYTF

d_call: TRBD2
v_call: TRBV4-1
clone_size: few
cdr3_length: 17
j_call: TRBJ2-1
cdr3_nt: TGCGCCAGCAGCCAGCCCTCTAACGGACTAGCGGGGGGCTGGCGGTTCTTC
cdr3_aa: CASSQPSNGLAGGWRFF

d_call: NA
v_call: TRBV7-2
clone_size: NA
cdr3_length: 12
j_call: TRBJ2-1
cdr3_nt: TGTGCCAGCAGCTTACCAAAAGAGACCCAGTTCTTC
cdr3_aa: CASSLPKETQFF

d_call: NA
v_call: TRBV24-1
clone_size: once
cdr3_length: 14
j_call: TRBJ2-1
cdr3_nt: TGTGCCACCAGTGAAATGGGGAAAGGCGATGAGCAGTTCTTC
cdr3_aa: CATSEMGKGDEQFF

d_call: NA
v_call: TRBV20-1
clone_size: NA
cdr3_length: 15
j_call: TRBJ1-5
cdr3_nt: TGCAGTGCTAGAGAGGGGACCAGGGGCAATCAGCCCCAGCATTTT
cdr3_aa: CSAREGTRGNQPQHF

d_call: TRBD2
v_call: TRBV7-9
clone_size: NA
cdr3_length: 15
j_call: TRBJ2-7
cdr3_nt: TGTGCCAGCAGCCCCACTAGCGGGATTAGACACGAGCAGTACTTC
cdr3_aa: CASSPTSGIRHEQYF

d_call: TRBD1
v_call: TRBV6-2/TRBV6-3
clone_size: NA
cdr3_length: 15
j_call: TRBJ2-1
cdr3_nt: TGTGCCAGCAGCCCCGGGACAGGGTATTTCGATGAGCAGTTCTTC
cdr3_aa: CASSPGTGYFDEQFF

d_call: TRBD2
v_call: TRBV7-3
clone_size: few
cdr3_length: 14
j_call: TRBJ2-1
cdr3_nt: TGTGCCAGCAGCTTTAGCGGGGTCTACAATGAGCAGTTCTTC
cdr3_aa: CASSFSGVYNEQFF

d_call: NA
v_call: TRBV4-2
clone_size: NA
cdr3_length: 15
j_call: TRBJ1-2
cdr3_nt: TGTACCAGCAGCCAAGGGGGGAGGCTTAACTATGGCTACACCTTC
cdr3_aa: CTSSQGGRLNYGYTF

d_call: TRBD1
v_call: TRBV20-1
clone_size: few
cdr3_length: 15
j_call: TRBJ1-2
cdr3_nt: TGCAGTGCTAGAGGGACAGGGTGGGGGGTCTATGGCTACACCTTC
cdr3_aa: CSARGTGWGVYGYTF